This TCR beta chain was profiled in a study of liver allograft versus peripheral blood T cells. On the study more broadly: Transplanted livers held T cell receptor repertoires, and these were compared with repertoires in recipients' peripheral blood.

V was clipped by 2 bases and J by 0 bases; unmatched bases: 10. The CDR3 spans 18 residues. The V gene's germline CDR1 is MDHEN and CDR2 SYDVKM. TCRdb called the reads again in MiXCR, with one record for every CDR3 protein. The table has about 8,400 distinct CDR3 sequences, 17% seen once. Findings and limits, study-wide: Inside liver allografts, T cell receptor repertoires reportedly diverged from the repertoires found in peripheral blood.

About this clonotype: Its antigen remains unknown.

This sequence joins TRBV28 and TRBJ2-5; TRBD2 matches 9 bases. The TCR was taken from a human patient who had a liver transplant. A share of the T cells may be of graft donor origin. DNA of the CDR3: TGTGCCAGCAGTTTAGCGGGAGGGCCGACTTGGTACCAAGAGACCCAGTACTTC. This encodes CASSLAGGPTWYQETQYF.